Below are 15 T cell receptor beta chains sequenced from a single sample in a study of identifying expanded T cells in peripheral blood. Clones were sequenced by immunoSEQ multiplex PCR, and TCRdb holds only the in-frame ones, with some missing. The table has around 68,000 clones, more than 70% seen once; the top ten hold about 4.5%. The specimen was blood. The receptors come from a person aged 18-69 years in good health.

This chain uses TRBV10-3 with TRBJ2-6; 8 bases are shared with TRBD2. The length of the CDR3 is 14 residues. From germline, CDR1 is ENHRY and CDR2 SYGVKD. V gave up 8 bases and J gave up 4 bases; unmatched junction bases: 4. The CDR3 protein is CAIAGGSGANVLTF. The CDR3 region has the DNA TGTGCCATCGCGGGGGGCTCGGGGGCCAACGTCCTGACTTTC.

The rearrangement uses TRBV2 and TRBJ1-2, with 7 nucleotides matching TRBD1. After removal of 5 bases from V and 5 bases from J, the junction contained 8 bases not matched to a gene. Germline V CDR1 and CDR2: SNHLY, FYNNEI. The CDR3 runs to 14 residues. The CDR3 here is CASSLTGAVYGYTF. The CDR3 coding sequence is TGTGCCAGCAGTCTAACAGGGGCGGTATATGGCTACACCTTC.

The chain carries TRBV7-7 and TRBJ2-7; D may be TRBD2 (6 bases). V lost 4 bases, J lost 7 bases, and 20 bases lay in between. In germline, CDR1 is SSHAT, CDR2 FNYEAQ (reference sequence). The CDR3 totals 15 residues. This CDR3 is CASSSGSGPQGEQYF. The DNA of the CDR3 is TGTGCCAGCAGCTCGGGTAGCGGCCCTCAAGGGGAGCAGTACTTC.

There are a few counts of this clone. CDR3 sequence (DNA): TGTGCCAGCTCACCGTCAGGGGTTGATTCACCCCTCCACTTT. It codes for CASSPSGVDSPLHF. The chain has TRBV18 and TRBJ1-6; D might be TRBD1 (6 bases). Trimming took 3 bases from V and 8 from J, leaving 11 bases between them. Germline V gene sequence: CDR1 KGHSH, CDR2 LQKENI. The CDR3 loop spans 14 amino acids.

The chain links TRBV19 to TRBJ1-1; weak D call: TRBD1 (5 bases). The CDR3 is 15 residues long. Germline V gene sequence: CDR1 LNHDA, CDR2 SQIVND (reference sequence). The V and J ends lost 1 base and 0 bases respectively, with 9 bases between them. The CDR3 nucleotides read TGTGCCAGTAGTATAGCCAAGGGGTTGAACACTGAAGCTTTCTTT. It is translated as CASSIAKGLNTEAFF.

This chain uses TRBV19 with TRBJ1-2; weak D call: TRBD1 (6 bases). Looked up from germline, CDR1 is LNHDA and CDR2 is SQIVND (reference sequence). CDR3 length: 15 residues. The germline V and J ends were trimmed by 3 bases and 4 bases, with 15 bases remaining between them. DNA of the CDR3: TGTGCCAGTAGTATTGTGGCAGGGGTCTTCTATGGCTACACCTTC. The encoded protein is CASSIVAGVFYGYTF.

CDR3: CASSQGGLENAETQYF. The DNA for the CDR3 is TGTGCCAGCAGCCAAGGGGGCTTGGAGAACGCGGAGACCCAGTACTTC. V gene TRBV4-2 combines with J gene TRBJ2-5; D is possibly TRBD1 (5 bases). Trimming cost V 1 base and J 5 bases, with 17 bases left between them. CDR1 and CDR2 (germline): LGHNA, YNFKEQ. This CDR3 has 16 residues.

This chain uses TRBV29-1 with TRBJ2-3; D ambiguous. This CDR3 is 12 amino acids long. CDR1 SQVTM and CDR2 ANQGSEA come from the germline V gene. The V and J ends lost 7 bases and 2 bases respectively, with 10 bases between them. CDR3 in DNA: TGCAGCGCCGTACTATACACAGATACGCAGTATTTT. It codes for CSAVLYTDTQYF.

The chain employs TRBV5-4 and TRBJ2-1; a possible D gene is TRBD1 (5 bases). The CDR3 is 16 residues long. Germline V gene lookup returns CDR1 SGHNT and CDR2 YYREEE (reference sequence). V lost 3 bases to trimming and J lost 10 bases, with 23 bases between them. Written as DNA, the CDR3 is TGTGCCAGCAGCTCGACAGACTGGGCTGAGGTTTACGAGCAGTTCTTC. As protein: CASSSTDWAEVYEQFF.

This clone was counted a single time. V is TRBV19 and J is TRBJ2-1; 7 positions agree with TRBD1. Germline values: CDR1 LNHDA, CDR2 SQIVND (reference sequence). This CDR3 comprises 14 residues. V was pared by 7 bases and J by 4 bases, with 7 bases of the junction left unmatched. The DNA of the CDR3 is TGTGCCAGTAACCGGGACAGCAGATACAATGAGCAGTTCTTC. It is translated as CASNRDSRYNEQFF.

This clone was counted a single time. V gene TRBV7-2 combines with J gene TRBJ1-2; unclear D gene. The CDR3 totals 13 residues. Trimming took 2 bases from V and 2 from J, leaving 6 bases between them. The germline gives CDR1 SGHTA, CDR2 FQGNSA. The CDR3 loop reads CASSLNPNYGYTF. CDR3 nucleotide sequence: TGTGCCAGCAGCTTAAATCCAAACTATGGCTACACCTTC.

The chain couples TRBV4-3 to TRBJ2-3, with 8 bases lining up with TRBD1. Germline values: CDR1 LGHNA, CDR2 YSLEER. The CDR3 loop spans 15 amino acids. V shed 2 bases, J shed 2 bases, and the junction held 3 bases outside the gene matches. The CDR3 DNA sequence: TGCGCCAGCAGCCAACAGGGGGCCTACACAGATACGCAGTATTTT. It translates to CASSQQGAYTDTQYF.

The chain's CDR3 is CASSPLTAESTEAFF. CDR3 coding DNA: TGTGCCAGCTCACCATTGACAGCGGAGAGCACTGAAGCTTTCTTT. This chain connects TRBV18 to TRBJ1-1, with D perhaps TRBD1 (5 bases). Germline V gene lookup returns CDR1 KGHSH and CDR2 LQKENI. V was shortened by 2 bases and J by 4 bases, with 14 bases between the two germline ends. This CDR3 has 15 residues.

This chain joins TRBV4-1 and TRBJ1-1, with a possible D match to TRBD1 (5 bases). V was cut by 1 base and J by 4 bases, with 22 bases left in between. The CDR3 spans 18 residues. CDR1 is MGHRA, CDR2 YSYEKL, per germline. CDR3 residues: CASSQALIGEGLGTEAFF. Here the CDR3 DNA reads TGCGCCAGCAGCCAAGCTCTGATAGGGGAGGGGCTTGGCACTGAAGCTTTCTTT.

The chain has TRBV9 and TRBJ2-3, with D possibly called TRBD1 or TRBD2 (5 bases each). V lost 4 bases and J lost 9, with 12 bases in between. Germline loops: CDR1 SGDLS, CDR2 YYNGEE. The CDR3 extends over 12 amino acids. This CDR3 is CASSFTGTTQYF. For the CDR3, the DNA is TGTGCCAGCAGCTTCACCGGGACCACGCAGTATTTT.